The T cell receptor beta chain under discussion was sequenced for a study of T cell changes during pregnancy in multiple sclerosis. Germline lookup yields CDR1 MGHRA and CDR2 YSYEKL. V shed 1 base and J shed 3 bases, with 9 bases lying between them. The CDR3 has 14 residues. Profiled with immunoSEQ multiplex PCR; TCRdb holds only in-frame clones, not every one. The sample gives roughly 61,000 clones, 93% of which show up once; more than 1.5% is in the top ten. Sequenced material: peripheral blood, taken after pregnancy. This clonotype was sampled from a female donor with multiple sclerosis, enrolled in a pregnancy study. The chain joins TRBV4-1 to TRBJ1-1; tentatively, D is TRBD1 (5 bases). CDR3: CASSQVSGDTEAFF. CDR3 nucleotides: TGCGCCAGCAGCCAAGTTTCGGGGGACACTGAAGCTTTCTTT.